This TCR beta chain was captured by sequencing in a study of shared clonotypes between healthy human individuals. Regarding the study as a whole: The study generally estimated greater richness for naive than memory subsets.

None of the donors, who were healthy HIV-negative adults, had recently had acute infections or vaccinations. CD8 memory combined CD45RO+ cells with CCR7-negative CD45RA+ TemRA cells. Generated by immunoSEQ multiplex PCR, the TCRdb table keeps only in-frame clones and is missing some. The table shows some 87,000 clones, with 60% to 75% occurring only once. The germline V gene encodes CDR1 DFQATT and CDR2 SNEGSKA (reference sequence). The ends were cut back, 0 bases at V and 3 bases at J, with 0 bases in the middle. The CDR3 runs to 10 residues. Of note for this clone: Its target is not known.

The origin of this receptor is a man aged 30 to 45 in good health. Sequencing input: memory CD8+ T cells sorted from blood. Stated subset: CD45RO+ cells pooled with CCR7-negative TemRA cells. The chain has TRBV20-1 and TRBJ2-7; D is uncertain. CDR3 region: CSARDYEQYF. The CDR3 region has the DNA TGCAGTGCTAGAGACTACGAGCAGTACTTC.